One sample yielded the 6 T cell receptor beta chains listed below, sequenced in a study of coeliac disease. Using immunoSEQ multiplex PCR, the repertoire was profiled, and TCRdb retains in-frame clones only, with some absent. The sample consists of some 6,100 clones, around 68% of them appearing once. Material for sequencing was lymphocytes from the gut lamina propria. The receptor source for this set is a man aged 60 to 75 with celiac disease on a gluten-free diet.

The chain has TRBV28 and TRBJ1-1, with D maybe TRBD1 (5 bases). This CDR3 has 16 residues. Deletions cut 4 bases from V and 4 bases from J, with 19 bases between. In germline, CDR1 is MDHEN, CDR2 SYDVKM. CDR3 loop: CASSSSGGGEGTEAFF. The CDR3 DNA is TGTGCCAGCAGTTCCTCCGGGGGAGGGGAAGGCACTGAAGCTTTCTTT. The variable domain in full, with the rest retrieved from reference TRBV28 and TRBJ1-1, is DVKVTQSSRYLVKRTGEKVFLECVQDMDHENMFWYRQDPGLGLRLIYFSYDVKMKEKGDIPEGYSVSREKKERFSLILESASTNQTSMYLCASSSSGGGEGTEAFFGQGTRLTVV.

This chain links TRBV7-9 with TRBJ2-5; maybe TRBD2 (5 bases). V shed 4 bases and J shed 1 base, with 10 bases lying between them. Germline V gene data show CDR1 as SEHNR and CDR2 as FQNEAQ (reference sequence). This CDR3 spans 14 amino acids. CDR3 coding DNA: TGTGCCAGCAGCTCAGGACTTGTCCAAGAGACCCAGTACTTC. This sequence encodes CASSSGLVQETQYF.

The chain couples TRBV30 to TRBJ1-6; TRBD1 matches 7 bases. Germline V gene data show CDR1 as GTSNPN and CDR2 as SVGIG (reference sequence). V gave up 1 base and J gave up 7 bases; unmatched junction bases: 10. The CDR3 is made up of 16 amino acids. The CDR3 coding sequence is TGTGCCTGGAGTGGCGCCTGGACAGGAACCAATTCACCCCTCCACTTT. Translation gives CAWSGAWTGTNSPLHF.

The chain joins TRBV27 to TRBJ2-7, with 8 bases lining up with TRBD2. The CDR3 totals 15 residues. Losses at the gene ends were 3 bases for V and 1 base for J; bases not matched to a gene: 5. The germline V gene has CDR1 MNHEY and CDR2 SMNVEV (reference sequence). CDR3 region: CASSFRRGGSYEQYF. CDR3 nucleotide sequence: TGTGCCAGCAGTTTTAGACGCGGGGGGTCCTACGAGCAGTACTTC.

CDR3 loop: CASRDLSEQYF. As DNA, the CDR3 is TGTGCCAGCAGGGACTTATCGGAGCAGTACTTC. The gene calls are TRBV6-1 and TRBJ2-7, with a possible D match to TRBD2 (5 bases). This CDR3 has 11 residues. Deletions cut 6 bases from V and 7 bases from J, with 10 bases between. CDR1 MNHNS and CDR2 SASEGT come from the germline V gene.

The V gene is TRBV7-2, the J gene TRBJ2-7; D perhaps matches TRBD2 (7 bases). The CDR3 has 14 amino acids. The germline V and J ends were trimmed by 5 bases and 0 bases, with 11 bases remaining between them. The germline V gene encodes CDR1 SGHTA and CDR2 FQGNSA. The CDR3 DNA is TGTGCCAGCAGCCGAGGGGGGGCCTCCTACGAGCAGTACTTC. Translating gives CASSRGGASYEQYF.